The 26 T cell receptor beta chains in this list originate from one sample, sequenced in a study of T cell responses to AZD1222 COVID-19 vaccine (dated by TCRdb to about 2021). The time point label, as the study defines it: baseline before first vaccination. Libraries were made using the immunoSEQ multiplex PCR assay. Sourced from immuneACCESS, this table was stored by TCRdb with only in-frame sequences that have V and J called. A share of the clones is absent; for the studies checked, an unresolved V gene accounts for under half, and the remainder has no known explanation. This sample gives some 110,000 clones in total; 84% of them show up just once. The ten biggest clones cover roughly 9.9% of the sample. Sequencing used peripheral blood, obtained on day 0 of AZD1222 vaccination. All receptors come from an adult in good health.

The chain carries TRBV2 and TRBJ1-5, with TRBD1 as a possible D gene (6 bases). This CDR3 is 15 amino acids long. Germline V gene sequence: CDR1 SNHLY, CDR2 FYNNEI. The germline V and J ends were trimmed by 7 bases and 0 bases, with 13 bases remaining between them. The CDR3 nucleotides read TGTGCCAGCAAAGAACAGGGATATAGCAATCAGCCCCAGCATTTT. Translated, it gives CASKEQGYSNQPQHF.

The V and J genes are TRBV30 and TRBJ1-6; D is perhaps TRBD1 (5 bases). The V and J ends lost 2 bases and 6 bases respectively, with 11 bases between them. The CDR3 loop spans 14 amino acids. Germline values: CDR1 GTSNPN, CDR2 SVGIG (reference sequence). For the CDR3, the DNA is TGTGCCTGGAGTTTTACAGGACTTAATTCACCCCTCCACTTT. Translation gives CAWSFTGLNSPLHF. Together with reference TRBV30 and TRBJ1-6, the CDR3 gives the full variable domain: SQTIHQWPATLVQPVGSPLSLECTVEGTSNPNLYWYRQAAGRGLQLLFYSVGIGQISSEVPQNLSASRPQDRQFILSSKKLLLSDSGFYLCAWSFTGLNSPLHFGNGTRLTVT.

The chain uses TRBV4-2 and TRBJ1-1; 11 nucleotides line up with TRBD1. Germline assignment: CDR1 LGHNA and CDR2 YNFKEQ. The length of the CDR3 is 14 residues. V was clipped by 4 bases and J by 3 bases; unmatched bases: 1. In DNA, the CDR3 is TGTGCCAGCAGCCGGGGACAGGGGGACACTGAAGCTTTCTTT. Its protein is CASSRGQGDTEAFF.

The chain carries TRBV6-5 and TRBJ2-3; 9 bases map to TRBD2. The V gene end was trimmed by 2 bases and the J gene end by 2 bases; junction bases not matched to a gene: 5. The CDR3 spans 16 residues. Germline V gene lookup returns CDR1 MNHEY and CDR2 SVGAGI. In DNA form, the CDR3 reads TGTGCCAGCAGTTACGAAGGCGGGGGGGCCACAGATACGCAGTATTTT. As protein: CASSYEGGGATDTQYF.

The gene calls are TRBV7-9 and TRBJ2-3; D ambiguous. This CDR3 has 15 residues. V shed 3 bases and J shed 5 bases, with 15 bases lying between them. Looked up from germline, CDR1 is SEHNR and CDR2 is FQNEAQ (reference sequence). The CDR3: CASSLFDDPRDTQYF. Written as DNA, the CDR3 is TGTGCCAGCAGCTTGTTTGACGACCCGCGAGATACGCAGTATTTT.

The chain links TRBV28 to TRBJ2-7; TRBD2 agrees at 8 bases. Germline V gene data show CDR1 as MDHEN and CDR2 as SYDVKM. V trimming: 7 bases; J trimming: 3 bases; junction bases outside the gene matches: 11. This CDR3 is built from 15 residues. CDR3 nucleotide sequence: TGTGCCAGCACCACTTGGGCGGGGGGTTACTACGAGCAGTACTTC. Its translation is CASTTWAGGYYEQYF.

The chain carries TRBV11-2 and TRBJ1-1; TRBD1 matches 8 bases. The CDR3 contains 15 residues. V lost 4 bases to trimming and J lost 1 base; unmatched junction nucleotides: 5. Germline CDR1 SGHAT, CDR2 FQNNGV. The CDR3 bases are TGTGCCAGCAGCTCTGGACAGGGTGGGAACACTGAAGCTTTCTTT. Translated, it gives CASSSGQGGNTEAFF.

The chain combines TRBV13 with TRBJ1-3; no clear D gene. Germline loops: CDR1 PRHDT, CDR2 FYEKMQ (reference sequence). The CDR3 extends over 15 amino acids. V shed 5 bases and J shed 4 bases, with 15 bases lying between them. CDR3 DNA sequence: TGTGCCAGCAGCCTACGGGCAGGAGGAGGAAACACCATATATTTT. It yields the protein CASSLRAGGGNTIYF.

J is TRBJ1-5 and V is TRBV30, with a weak D call TRBD1 (5 bases). The germline V gene has CDR1 GTSNPN and CDR2 SVGIG (reference sequence). This CDR3 is 13 amino acids long. Trimming took off 0 bases at V and 6 bases at J, with 9 bases between the two ends. In DNA form, the CDR3 reads TGTGCCTGGAGTGTAGAGGGGACTCAGCCCCAGCATTTT. Encoded protein: CAWSVEGTQPQHF.

The V gene is TRBV13, the J gene TRBJ2-7, with D unresolved. Germline CDR1 PRHDT, CDR2 FYEKMQ (reference sequence). The CDR3 is 14 residues long. Trimming pared 5 bases from V and 6 bases from J, leaving 17 bases between. The CDR3 protein is CASSRGRPTIEQYF. In DNA, the CDR3 is TGTGCCAGCAGCCGAGGACGGCCCACAATCGAGCAGTACTTC.

The gene calls are TRBV5-1 and TRBJ1-5; 8 bases map to TRBD1. The CDR3 loop spans 16 amino acids. Germline lookup yields CDR1 SGHRS and CDR2 YFSETQ. The V and J ends lost 3 bases and 6 bases, in that order; junction bases with no gene match: 11. CDR3 protein: CASSSPFQGAIQPQHF. The CDR3 DNA follows: TGCGCCAGCAGCTCGCCCTTCCAGGGGGCGATTCAGCCCCAGCATTTT.

The V gene is TRBV5-1, the J gene TRBJ2-7; D perhaps matches TRBD1 (5 bases). The germline CDR1 and CDR2 sequences are SGHRS and YFSETQ. V was clipped by 1 base and J by 5 bases, with 22 bases between them. CDR3 size: 17 residues. CDR3 loop: CASSLLSESRAVDEQYF. The CDR3, as DNA: TGCGCCAGCAGCTTGTTGTCTGAGAGCAGGGCGGTGGACGAGCAGTACTTC. The variable domain in full, with the rest retrieved from reference TRBV5-1 and TRBJ2-7, is KAGVTQTPRYLIKTRGQQVTLSCSPISGHRSVSWYQQTPGQGLQFLFEYFSETQRNKGNFPGRFSGRQFSNSRSEMNVSTLELGDSALYLCASSLLSESRAVDEQYFGPGTRLTVT.

The rearrangement uses TRBV9 and TRBJ1-4, with D uncertain. Per the germline V gene, CDR1 is SGDLS and CDR2 is YYNGEE. The CDR3 consists of 15 residues. Trimming stripped 1 base from V and 4 bases from J, with 11 bases between. The DNA of the CDR3 is TGTGCCAGCAGCGTAACAGTATCTAATAATGAAAAACTGTTTTTT. It yields the protein CASSVTVSNNEKLFF.

This clone was seen once. V and J are TRBV5-6 and TRBJ2-1; 8 bases are a match to TRBD2. Germline V gene sequence: CDR1 SGHDT, CDR2 YYEEEE. V was clipped by 0 bases and J by 0 bases; unmatched bases: 2. The CDR3 totals 16 residues. CDR3: CASSLVAGPSYNEQFF. DNA of the CDR3: TGTGCCAGCAGCTTGGTAGCGGGGCCCTCCTACAATGAGCAGTTCTTC.

This clone was recorded only once. The chain couples TRBV6-6 to TRBJ1-4; 9 bases line up with TRBD1. CDR1 is MNHNY, CDR2 SVGAGI, per germline (reference sequence). V gave up 5 bases and J gave up 0 bases; unmatched junction bases: 7. The CDR3 runs to 17 residues. Here the CDR3 reads CASSPITGGPTNEKLFF. CDR3 DNA: TGTGCCAGCAGTCCGATTACAGGGGGCCCAACTAATGAAAAACTGTTTTTT.

The chain is built from TRBV9 and TRBJ2-3; D gene ambiguous. The CDR3 is 13 residues long. Trimming cost V 4 bases and J 1 base, with 7 bases left between them. CDR1 and CDR2 from the germline V gene are SGDLS and YYNGEE. CDR3 residues: CASSPGGTDTQYF. The CDR3 DNA follows: TGTGCCAGCAGCCCCGGAGGCACAGATACGCAGTATTTT.

The chain employs TRBV19 and TRBJ1-5; possibly TRBD1 for D (5 bases). V gave up 5 bases and J gave up 4 bases, with 9 bases separating them. Germline lookup yields CDR1 LNHDA and CDR2 SQIVND (reference sequence). The CDR3 loop spans 13 amino acids. The CDR3 loop is CASSVGLNQPQHF. The CDR3, as DNA: TGTGCCAGTAGTGTGGGGCTAAATCAGCCCCAGCATTTT. Full variable domain (rest looked up from reference TRBV19 and TRBJ1-5): DGGITQSPKYLFRKEGQNVTLSCEQNLNHDAMYWYRQDPGQGLRLIYYSQIVNDFQKGDIAEGYSVSREKKESFPLTVTSAQKNPTAFYLCASSVGLNQPQHFGDGTRLSIL.

The chain carries TRBV7-2 and TRBJ1-3; D remains unclear. V was clipped by 2 bases and J by 9 bases, with 11 bases between them. The V gene's germline CDR1 is SGHTA and CDR2 FQGNSA. The CDR3 length is 13 residues. The CDR3 region has the DNA TGTGCCAGCAGCTTAAACCTGGAACGCACCATATATTTT. It encodes CASSLNLERTIYF.

This clone has just a few counts. The chain is built from TRBV28 and TRBJ2-7; TRBD1 is a possible D gene (6 bases). Germline V lookup: CDR1 MDHEN, CDR2 SYDVKM. The CDR3 is 15 amino acids. V was shortened by 5 bases and J by 1 base, with 15 bases between the two germline ends. The CDR3 spells CASSIRGSASYEQYF. The DNA for the CDR3 is TGTGCCAGCAGTATCAGGGGATCTGCATCCTACGAGCAGTACTTC. Using reference TRBV28 and TRBJ2-7 for the parts outside the CDR3, the full variable domain is DVKVTQSSRYLVKRTGEKVFLECVQDMDHENMFWYRQDPGLGLRLIYFSYDVKMKEKGDIPEGYSVSREKKERFSLILESASTNQTSMYLCASSIRGSASYEQYFGPGTRLTVT.

This clone was seen only a few times. The chain couples TRBV19 to TRBJ2-7; a weak D match, TRBD1 (5 bases). The CDR3 is 12 residues long. The V end lost 5 bases, the J end lost 2 bases, and 7 bases lay between the germline ends. CDR1 and CDR2 (germline): LNHDA, SQIVND (reference sequence). The CDR3 coding sequence is TGTGCCAGTAGTTTAGGGGCCTACGAGCAGTACTTC. This encodes CASSLGAYEQYF.

This clone appeared a few times. The genes are TRBV7-9 and TRBJ1-1, with 8 bases matching TRBD1. Per the germline V gene, CDR1 is SEHNR and CDR2 is FQNEAQ (reference sequence). The V gene end was trimmed by 4 bases and the J gene end by 4 bases; junction bases not matched to a gene: 11. The CDR3 length is 16 residues. For the CDR3, the DNA is TGTGCCAGCAGCTCAGGGGGCAGGGGAGGAGGCACTGAAGCTTTCTTT. It codes for CASSSGGRGGGTEAFF.

The chain couples TRBV12-3 or TRBV12-4 to TRBJ2-2; D gene ambiguous. The CDR3 is made up of 13 amino acids. The V end was cut by 2 bases, the J end by 6 bases, with 7 bases between. The CDR3 nucleotides read TGTGCCAGCAGTTTAAATGAGGCCGGGGAGCTGTTTTTT. Translating it yields CASSLNEAGELFF.

The gene calls are TRBV27 and TRBJ1-5; D remains ambiguous. CDR1 and CDR2 (germline): MNHEY, SMNVEV (reference sequence). Trimming took 5 bases from V and 0 from J, leaving 8 bases between them. CDR3 length equals 14 residues. DNA for the CDR3: TGTGCCAGCAGTCCATCTTATAGCAATCAGCCCCAGCATTTT. As protein: CASSPSYSNQPQHF.

This clone has a single count. The chain couples TRBV9 to TRBJ2-1; D call uncertain. CDR1 and CDR2 (germline): SGDLS, YYNGEE. V dropped 4 bases and J dropped 0 bases, with 11 bases sitting between them. The CDR3 runs to 15 residues. The CDR3 loop reads CASSPHPISYNEQFF. In DNA form, the CDR3 reads TGTGCCAGCAGCCCTCATCCCATCTCCTACAATGAGCAGTTCTTC.

This clone has only one observation. The chain couples TRBV6-5 to TRBJ1-6; TRBD1 matches 7 bases. The CDR3 length is 13 residues. Germline CDR1 and CDR2: MNHEY and SVGAGI. The J segment lost 9 bases and the V segment lost 8 bases, leaving 7 bases of the junction unmatched. The CDR3 loop is CASVGGDGSPLHF. CDR3 nucleotides: TGTGCCAGCGTAGGGGGCGACGGTTCACCCCTCCACTTT.

The gene calls are TRBV6-5 and TRBJ2-7; D call uncertain. This CDR3 has 14 amino acids. Germline V gene sequence: CDR1 MNHEY, CDR2 SVGAGI. Trimming pared 6 bases from V and 2 bases from J, leaving 14 bases between. CDR3 nucleotides: TGTGCCAGCAGGTCAAGTTCCCTCACCTACGAGCAGTACTTC. This translates into CASRSSSLTYEQYF.